Here is one T cell receptor (beta chain) with its context. Its matching antigen is unknown. These data originate in a study of identical twins. TCRdb itself ran the 5' RACE reads through MiXCR, one entry per CDR3 protein. Of roughly 710,000 distinct CDR3 sequences listed, 5.5% to 6.5% are singletons. Study conclusions and caveats: Zero-insertion analyses were open to partial confounding by invariant MAIT and iNKT cells. Twins showed weaker excess sharing in their beta out-of-frame sequences. The study drew conclusions from cross-sectional statistical analysis, not from following the same donors.

Germline V gene data show CDR1 as LGHNA and CDR2 as YNFKEQ. V trimming: 5 bases; J trimming: 4 bases; junction bases outside the gene matches: 4. The length of the CDR3 is 15 residues. The sequencing sample was made of naive T cells sorted from blood. This TCR came from a man aged 18 to 29 in good health. The gene calls are TRBV4-2 and TRBJ2-1; 11 nucleotides align to TRBD2. The DNA of the CDR3 is TGTGCCAGCAGCGAGGGACTAGCGGCTTACAATGAGCAGTTCTTC. Translation gives CASSEGLAAYNEQFF.